The clone carrying this T cell receptor (beta chain) turned up a few times. What it binds is not known. Everyone who donated was a healthy bone marrow donor. These data originate in a study of cytomegalovirus exposure and HLA in healthy donors. Study-wide results and limits: Later work showed greater clonal expansion in HLA-associated TCR beta chains than in equally common others. Researchers counted roughly 150 TCR beta chains as cytomegalovirus-associated. There were some public TCRs occurring in many donors, but most TCR sequences were rare.

The primer mix had 60 Vbeta and 13 Jbeta primers. The protocol was immunoSEQ multiplex PCR, while the TCRdb copy is restricted to in-frame clones and leaves out a portion. The sample holds 120,000 or so clones, around 77% seen once. The sample was PBMCs. The TCR sequence derives from a human donor in good health.

CDR3 bases: TGTGCCAGCAGTCCTGACAGGGGCAATCAGCCCCAGCATTTT. Residues: CASSPDRGNQPQHF. V usage is TRBV2 and J usage is TRBJ1-5, with 7 nucleotides matching TRBD1. The CDR3 consists of 14 residues. Germline CDR1 is SNHLY and CDR2 is FYNNEI. V lost 5 bases to trimming and J lost 2 bases; unmatched junction nucleotides: 3.